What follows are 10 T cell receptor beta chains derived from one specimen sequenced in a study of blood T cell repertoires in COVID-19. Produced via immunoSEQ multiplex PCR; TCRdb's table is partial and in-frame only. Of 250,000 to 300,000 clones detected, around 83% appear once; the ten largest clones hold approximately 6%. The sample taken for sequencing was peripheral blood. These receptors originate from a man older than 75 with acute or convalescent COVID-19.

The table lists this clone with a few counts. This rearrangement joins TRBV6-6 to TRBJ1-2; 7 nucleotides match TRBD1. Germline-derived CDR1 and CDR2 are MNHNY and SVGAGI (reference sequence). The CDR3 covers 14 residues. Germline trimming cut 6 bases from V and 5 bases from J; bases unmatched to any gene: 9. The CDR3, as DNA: TGTGCCAGCAGATCCGAGCAGGGGGTATATGGCTACACCTTC. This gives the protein CASRSEQGVYGYTF.

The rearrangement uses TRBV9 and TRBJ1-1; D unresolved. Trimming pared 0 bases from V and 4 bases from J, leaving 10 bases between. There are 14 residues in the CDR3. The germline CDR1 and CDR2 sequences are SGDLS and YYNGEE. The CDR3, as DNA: TGTGCCAGCAGCGTAGGACATTCCAGCACTGAAGCTTTCTTT. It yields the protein CASSVGHSSTEAFF.

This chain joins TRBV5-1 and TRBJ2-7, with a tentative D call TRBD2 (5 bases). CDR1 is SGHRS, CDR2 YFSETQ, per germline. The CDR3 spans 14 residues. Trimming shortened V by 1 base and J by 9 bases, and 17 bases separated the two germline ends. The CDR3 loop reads CASSLMGAPGVQYF. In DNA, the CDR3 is TGCGCCAGCAGCTTGATGGGAGCCCCCGGGGTGCAGTACTTC.

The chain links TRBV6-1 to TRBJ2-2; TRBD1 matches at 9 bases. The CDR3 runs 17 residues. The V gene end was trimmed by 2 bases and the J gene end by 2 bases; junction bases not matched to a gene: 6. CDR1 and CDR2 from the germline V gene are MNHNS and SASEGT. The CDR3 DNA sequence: TGTGCCAGCAGTGAATTTGGGACAGGGACCAACACCGGGGAGCTGTTTTTT. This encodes CASSEFGTGTNTGELFF.

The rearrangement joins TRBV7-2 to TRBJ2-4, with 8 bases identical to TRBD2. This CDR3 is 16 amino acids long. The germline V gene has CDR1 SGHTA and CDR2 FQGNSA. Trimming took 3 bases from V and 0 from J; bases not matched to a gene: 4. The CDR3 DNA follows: TGTGCCAGCAGCTTGGAGGCGGGGGGAGCCAAAAACATTCAGTACTTC. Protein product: CASSLEAGGAKNIQYF.

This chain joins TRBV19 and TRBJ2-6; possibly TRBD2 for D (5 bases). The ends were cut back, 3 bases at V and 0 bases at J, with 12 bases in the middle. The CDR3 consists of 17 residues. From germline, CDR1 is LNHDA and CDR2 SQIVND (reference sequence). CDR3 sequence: CASSIIGLSSGANVLTF. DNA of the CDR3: TGTGCCAGTAGTATTATAGGACTCAGCTCTGGGGCCAACGTCCTGACTTTC.

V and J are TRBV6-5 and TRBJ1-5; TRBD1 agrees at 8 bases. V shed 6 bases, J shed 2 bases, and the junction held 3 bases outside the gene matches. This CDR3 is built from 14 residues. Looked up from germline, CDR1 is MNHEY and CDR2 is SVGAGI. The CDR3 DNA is TGTGCCAGCAGGACACAGGGGGGCAATCAGCCCCAGCATTTT. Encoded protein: CASRTQGGNQPQHF.

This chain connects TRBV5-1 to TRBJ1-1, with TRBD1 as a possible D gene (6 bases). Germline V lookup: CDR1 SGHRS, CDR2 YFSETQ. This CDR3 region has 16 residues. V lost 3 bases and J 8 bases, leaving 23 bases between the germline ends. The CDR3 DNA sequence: TGCGCCAGCAGCTCGCAAACAGGGTCCCCGGTATGGGAAGCTTTCTTT. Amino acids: CASSSQTGSPVWEAFF.

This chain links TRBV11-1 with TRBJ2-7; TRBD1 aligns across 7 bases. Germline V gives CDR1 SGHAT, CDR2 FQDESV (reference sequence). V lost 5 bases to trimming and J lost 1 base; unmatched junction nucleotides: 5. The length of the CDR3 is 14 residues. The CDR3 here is CASSPQGQSYEQYF. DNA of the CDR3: TGTGCCAGCAGCCCGCAGGGACAGTCCTACGAGCAGTACTTC.

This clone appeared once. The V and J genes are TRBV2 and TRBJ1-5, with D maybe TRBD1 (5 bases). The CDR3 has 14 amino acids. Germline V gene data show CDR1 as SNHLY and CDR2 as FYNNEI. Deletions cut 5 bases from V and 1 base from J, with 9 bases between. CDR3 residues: CASSLRGSNQPQHF. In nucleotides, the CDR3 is TGTGCCAGCAGTCTTCGGGGGAGCAATCAGCCCCAGCATTTT.